Below are 9 T cell receptor beta chains sequenced from a single sample in a study of T cell changes during pregnancy in multiple sclerosis. Method: immunoSEQ multiplex PCR; TCRdb's copy keeps in-frame clones and lacks some. The data contain over 50,000 clones, 93% of them singletons. The sequencing used peripheral blood, collected in the second trimester of pregnancy. Receptors originate from a female donor with multiple sclerosis, enrolled in a pregnancy study.

This chain uses TRBV6-5 with TRBJ2-7, with 9 nucleotides matching TRBD2. Germline CDR1 is MNHEY and CDR2 is SVGAGI. V lost 1 base, J lost 6 bases, and 7 bases stayed unmatched. The CDR3 runs 15 residues. CDR3 nucleotides: TGTGCCAGCAGTTACTTTGGCGGGAGGGCCGGCGAGCAGTACTTC. Translation: CASSYFGGRAGEQYF.

The chain recombines TRBV4-2 with TRBJ2-3; 11 bases match TRBD2. This CDR3 is built from 17 residues. Trimming at V came to 1 base and at J to 2 bases, leaving 5 bases not matched to a gene. From germline, CDR1 is LGHNA and CDR2 YNFKEQ. The CDR3 spells CASSQVIAGGTTDTQYF. CDR3 DNA sequence: TGTGCCAGCAGCCAAGTCATAGCGGGAGGGACCACAGATACGCAGTATTTT.

CDR3 protein: CASSPGGTNEKLFF. The CDR3 DNA is TGCGCCAGCAGCCCAGGGGGCACTAATGAAAAACTGTTTTTT. The chain employs TRBV5-1 and TRBJ1-4, with 8 nucleotides matching TRBD1. The J segment lost 2 bases and the V segment lost 4 bases, leaving 1 base of the junction unmatched. The CDR3 consists of 14 residues. From germline, CDR1 is SGHRS and CDR2 YFSETQ.

Here the CDR3 DNA reads TGCGCCAGCCGCCGGAATACGGCGGGACAGGATAGCTACACCTTC. It translates to CASRRNTAGQDSYTF. The chain is built from TRBV23-1 and TRBJ1-2; 8 bases fit TRBD1. TRBV23-1 is annotated as an ORF whose role is uncertain. Trimming at V came to 8 bases and at J to 9 bases, leaving 17 bases not matched to a gene. The CDR3 spans 15 residues.

This chain uses TRBV29-1 with TRBJ2-7, with TRBD1 identical over 10 bases. The length of the CDR3 is 13 residues. The V and J ends lost 6 bases and 3 bases, in that order; junction bases with no gene match: 5. Germline assignment: CDR1 SQVTM and CDR2 ANQGSEA. The CDR3 region is CSVPGQGFYEQYF. DNA of the CDR3: TGCAGCGTACCGGGACAGGGGTTCTACGAGCAGTACTTC.

The J gene is TRBJ2-1, the V gene TRBV6-6, with 12 bases lining up with TRBD2. There are 16 residues in the CDR3. Germline V gives CDR1 MNHNY, CDR2 SVGAGI (reference sequence). The V and J ends lost 5 bases and 9 bases, in that order; junction bases with no gene match: 11. The CDR3 DNA follows: TGTGCCAGCAGTACCCCTAGCGGGAGGGCCGCGAGTGAGCAGTTCTTC. Protein: CASSTPSGRAASEQFF.

V is TRBV29-1 and J is TRBJ2-1; 12 nucleotides align to TRBD2. CDR3 length: 13 amino acids. Germline CDR1 SQVTM, CDR2 ANQGSEA. J gave up 7 bases and V 7 bases, and 5 bases lay outside the gene matches. The CDR3 is CSAGLAGRNEQFF. CDR3 nucleotides: TGCAGCGCTGGACTAGCGGGAAGGAATGAGCAGTTCTTC.

The gene calls are TRBV5-1 and TRBJ2-3; D may be TRBD2 (5 bases). The CDR3 runs to 16 residues. Trimming took off 5 bases at V and 5 bases at J, with 21 bases between the two ends. Germline V gives CDR1 SGHRS, CDR2 YFSETQ. CDR3 DNA: TGCGCCAGCAGTACAGACGACCCCACACGGGGAGATACGCAGTATTTT. It encodes CASSTDDPTRGDTQYF.

The V and J genes are TRBV27 and TRBJ2-1, with D tentatively TRBD1 (5 bases). Germline CDR1 MNHEY, CDR2 SMNVEV (reference sequence). V dropped 1 base and J dropped 7 bases, with 17 bases sitting between them. The CDR3 runs to 16 residues. The CDR3 DNA reads as TGTGCCAGCAGTTTATGGGGCCCAACAACATCAAATGAGCAGTTCTTC. Its translation is CASSLWGPTTSNEQFF.